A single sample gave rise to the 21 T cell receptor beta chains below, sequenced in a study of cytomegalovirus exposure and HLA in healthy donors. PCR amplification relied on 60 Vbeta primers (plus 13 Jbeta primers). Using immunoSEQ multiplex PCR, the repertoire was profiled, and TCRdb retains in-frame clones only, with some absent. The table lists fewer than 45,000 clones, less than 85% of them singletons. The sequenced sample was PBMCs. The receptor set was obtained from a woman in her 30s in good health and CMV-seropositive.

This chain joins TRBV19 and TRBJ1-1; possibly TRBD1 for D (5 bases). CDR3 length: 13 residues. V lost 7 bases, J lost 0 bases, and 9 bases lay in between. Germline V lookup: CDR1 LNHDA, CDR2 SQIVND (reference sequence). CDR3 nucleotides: TGTGCCAGTATAGCAGGGTTGAACACTGAAGCTTTCTTT. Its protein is CASIAGLNTEAFF.

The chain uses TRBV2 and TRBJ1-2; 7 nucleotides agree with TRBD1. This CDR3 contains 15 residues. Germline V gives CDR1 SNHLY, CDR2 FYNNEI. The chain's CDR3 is CASQGIAQGIDGYTF. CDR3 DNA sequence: TGTGCTTCCCAAGGGATCGCACAGGGGATCGATGGCTACACCTTC.

CDR3: CACSTDRDKPQHF. Here the CDR3 DNA reads TGTGCCTGCTCCACTGACAGGGATAAGCCCCAGCATTTT. The rearrangement uses TRBV30 and TRBJ1-5, with 7 bases aligning to TRBD1. This CDR3 contains 13 residues. CDR1 and CDR2 from the germline V gene are GTSNPN and SVGIG (reference sequence). The ends lost 6 bases at V and 8 bases at J; junction bases unmatched: 10.

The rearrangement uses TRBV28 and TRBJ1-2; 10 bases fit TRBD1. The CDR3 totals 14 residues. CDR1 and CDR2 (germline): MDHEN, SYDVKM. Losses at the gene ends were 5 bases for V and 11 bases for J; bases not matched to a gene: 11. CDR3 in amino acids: CASSVPGQGSLYTF. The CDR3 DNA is TGTGCCAGCAGTGTCCCGGGACAGGGGAGCTTGTACACCTTC.

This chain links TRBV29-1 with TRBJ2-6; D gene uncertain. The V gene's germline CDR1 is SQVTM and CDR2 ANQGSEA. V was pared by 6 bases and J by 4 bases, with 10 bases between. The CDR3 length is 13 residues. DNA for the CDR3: TGCAGCGTCCAAGAGCCCGGGGCCAACGTCCTGACTTTC. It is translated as CSVQEPGANVLTF. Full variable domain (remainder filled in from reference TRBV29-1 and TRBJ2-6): SAVISQKPSRDICQRGTSLTIQCQVDSQVTMMFWYRQQPGQSLTLIATANQGSEATYESGFVIDKFPISRPNLTFSTLTVSNMSPEDSSIYLCSVQEPGANVLTFGAGSRLTVL.

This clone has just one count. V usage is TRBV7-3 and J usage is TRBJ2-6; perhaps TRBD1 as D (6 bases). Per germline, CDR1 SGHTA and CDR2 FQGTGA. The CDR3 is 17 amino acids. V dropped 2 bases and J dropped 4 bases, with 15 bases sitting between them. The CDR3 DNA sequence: TGTGCCAGCAGCTTACAGGGGCTATTATCCGGGGCCAACGTCCTGACTTTC. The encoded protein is CASSLQGLLSGANVLTF.

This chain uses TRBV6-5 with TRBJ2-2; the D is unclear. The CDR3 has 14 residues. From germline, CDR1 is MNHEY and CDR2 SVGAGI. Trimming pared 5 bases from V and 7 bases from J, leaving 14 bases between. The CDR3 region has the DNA TGTGCCAGCAGTGTCGGTCCGAAAATCGGGGAGCTGTTTTTT. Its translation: CASSVGPKIGELFF.

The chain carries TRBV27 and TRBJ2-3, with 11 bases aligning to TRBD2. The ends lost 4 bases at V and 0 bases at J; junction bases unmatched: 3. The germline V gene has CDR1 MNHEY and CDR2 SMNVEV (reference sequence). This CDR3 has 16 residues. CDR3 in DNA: TGTGCCAGCAGTTCGACTAGCGGGGTGAGCACAGATACGCAGTATTTT. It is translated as CASSSTSGVSTDTQYF.

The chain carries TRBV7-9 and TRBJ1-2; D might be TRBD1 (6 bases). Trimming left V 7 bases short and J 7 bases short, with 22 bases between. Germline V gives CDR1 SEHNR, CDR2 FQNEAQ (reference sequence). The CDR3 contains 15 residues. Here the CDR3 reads CASTNDRQPLLGYTF. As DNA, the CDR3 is TGTGCCAGCACGAATGACAGGCAACCTCTCCTTGGCTACACCTTC.

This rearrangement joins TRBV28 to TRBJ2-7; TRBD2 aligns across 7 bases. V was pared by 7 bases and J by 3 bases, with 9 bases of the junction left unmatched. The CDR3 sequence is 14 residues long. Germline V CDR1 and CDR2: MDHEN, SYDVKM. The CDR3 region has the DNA TGTGCCAGCACCTTGACGGCGGGAGTCTACGAGCAGTACTTC. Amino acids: CASTLTAGVYEQYF.

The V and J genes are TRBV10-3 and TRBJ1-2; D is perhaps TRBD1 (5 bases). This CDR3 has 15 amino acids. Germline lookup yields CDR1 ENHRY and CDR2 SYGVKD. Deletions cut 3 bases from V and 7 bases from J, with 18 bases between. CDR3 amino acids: CAISDRVEGLRGYTF. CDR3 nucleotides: TGTGCCATCAGTGACAGGGTGGAGGGGTTACGTGGCTACACCTTC.

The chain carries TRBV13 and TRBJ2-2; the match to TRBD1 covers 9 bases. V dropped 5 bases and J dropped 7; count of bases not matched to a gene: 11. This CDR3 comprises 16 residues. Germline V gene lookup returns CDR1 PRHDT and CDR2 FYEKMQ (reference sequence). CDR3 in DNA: TGTGCCAGCAGCGAGGGGACAGGGAAGTTCGTCGGGGAGCTGTTTTTT. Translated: CASSEGTGKFVGELFF.

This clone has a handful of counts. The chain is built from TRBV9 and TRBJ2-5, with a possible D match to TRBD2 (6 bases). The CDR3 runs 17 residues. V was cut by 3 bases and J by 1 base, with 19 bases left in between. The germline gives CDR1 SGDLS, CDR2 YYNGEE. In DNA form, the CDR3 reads TGTGCCAGCAGCGCGGGGGATTGGGGGTTGGGCCAAGAGACCCAGTACTTC. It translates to CASSAGDWGLGQETQYF.

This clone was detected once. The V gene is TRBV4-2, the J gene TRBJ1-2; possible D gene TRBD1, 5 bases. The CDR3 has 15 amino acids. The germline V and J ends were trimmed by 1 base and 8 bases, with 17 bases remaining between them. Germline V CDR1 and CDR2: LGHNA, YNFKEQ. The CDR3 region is CASSQAEAGRRGYTF. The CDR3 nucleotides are TGTGCCAGCAGCCAAGCGGAGGCGGGGCGTCGAGGCTACACCTTC.

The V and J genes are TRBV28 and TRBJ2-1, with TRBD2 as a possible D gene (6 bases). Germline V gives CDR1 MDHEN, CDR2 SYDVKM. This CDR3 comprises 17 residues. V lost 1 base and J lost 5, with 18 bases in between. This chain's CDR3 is CASSLLGSGAGDNEQFF. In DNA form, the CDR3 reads TGTGCCAGCAGTTTATTAGGTTCGGGAGCCGGCGACAATGAGCAGTTCTTC. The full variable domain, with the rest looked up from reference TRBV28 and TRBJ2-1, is DVKVTQSSRYLVKRTGEKVFLECVQDMDHENMFWYRQDPGLGLRLIYFSYDVKMKEKGDIPEGYSVSREKKERFSLILESASTNQTSMYLCASSLLGSGAGDNEQFFGPGTRLTVL.

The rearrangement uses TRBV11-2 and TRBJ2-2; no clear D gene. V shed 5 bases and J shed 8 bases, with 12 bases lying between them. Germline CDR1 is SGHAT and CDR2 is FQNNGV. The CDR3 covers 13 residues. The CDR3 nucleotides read TGTGCCAGCAGCATATCTAACTTAGGGGAGCTGTTTTTT. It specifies CASSISNLGELFF. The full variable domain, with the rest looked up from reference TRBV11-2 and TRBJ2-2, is EAGVAQSPRYKIIEKRQSVAFWCNPISGHATLYWYQQILGQGPKLLIQFQNNGVVDDSQLPKDRFSAERLKGVDSTLKIQPAKLEDSAVYLCASSISNLGELFFGEGSRLTVL.

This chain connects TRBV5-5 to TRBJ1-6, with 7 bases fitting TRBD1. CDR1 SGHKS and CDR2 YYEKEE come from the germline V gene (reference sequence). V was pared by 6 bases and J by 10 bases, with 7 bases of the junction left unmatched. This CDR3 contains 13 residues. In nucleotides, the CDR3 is TGTGCCAGCATACGACAGGGCGGATCACCCCTCCACTTT. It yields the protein CASIRQGGSPLHF.

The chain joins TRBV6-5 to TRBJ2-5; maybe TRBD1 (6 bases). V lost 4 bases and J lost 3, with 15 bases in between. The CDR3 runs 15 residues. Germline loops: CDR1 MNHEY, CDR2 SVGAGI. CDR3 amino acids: CASSLTTGWEETQYF. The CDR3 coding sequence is TGTGCCAGCAGTTTAACCACAGGGTGGGAAGAGACCCAGTACTTC.

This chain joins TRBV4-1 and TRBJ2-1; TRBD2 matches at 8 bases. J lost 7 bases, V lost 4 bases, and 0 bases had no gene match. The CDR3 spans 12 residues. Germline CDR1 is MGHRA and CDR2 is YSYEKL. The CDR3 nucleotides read TGCGCCAGCAGCCGCGGGGGGAATGAGCAGTTCTTC. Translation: CASSRGGNEQFF.

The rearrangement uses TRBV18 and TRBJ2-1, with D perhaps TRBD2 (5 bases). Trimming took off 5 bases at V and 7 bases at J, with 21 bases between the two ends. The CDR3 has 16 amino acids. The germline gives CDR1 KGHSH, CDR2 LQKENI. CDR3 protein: CASSRRTSGHRNEQFF. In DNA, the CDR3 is TGTGCCAGCTCAAGGAGGACGTCGGGTCATCGAAATGAGCAGTTCTTC.

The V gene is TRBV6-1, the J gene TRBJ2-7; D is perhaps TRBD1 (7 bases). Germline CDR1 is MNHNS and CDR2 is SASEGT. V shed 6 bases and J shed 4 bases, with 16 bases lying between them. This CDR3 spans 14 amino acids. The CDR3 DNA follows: TGTGCCAGCAGGGGGGGACAGACTGTTTACGAGCAGTACTTC. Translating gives CASRGGQTVYEQYF.